This record covers a single T cell receptor (beta chain). The clone's antigen remains unknown. No much larger clonotype is one base removed from it; base qualities were not supplied. TCRbeta CDR3 regions were amplified from genomic DNA using the immunoSEQ Assay, a bias-controlled multiplex PCR. Processing in the source paper ran as follows. Within the assay, amplification of reference gene primers was used to estimate how many nucleated cells each sample contained. To quantify the absolute abundance of each unique TCRbeta CDR3 rearrangement, sequence reads were collapsed and filtered. For each sample, productive Simpson clonality was calculated by taking the square root of Simpson's diversity index across productive rearrangements. TCRdb took this table from immuneACCESS and kept in-frame rearrangements with V and J called. Such tables lack part of the clones; where checked against another copy, unresolved V genes explain under half of the gap, and the rest is unexplained. V, J and clone size derive from that table, while D and trimming were established from the DNA sequence. The sample records about 120,000 clones, about nine tenths of which are singletons. The biggest ten clones account for approximately 7.9% of the sample.

This specimen comes from a study of blood T cell repertoires in COVID-19 (TCRdb year 2020). For the study in its entirety: Samples from collaborators originated in the United States, Italy and Spain and spanned both the acute and convalescent phases of COVID-19. Where available, HLA class I and class II types were obtained from metadata supplied by the sample provider rather than from assay-based typing. Subjects who had been exposed to COVID-19, were actively infected with it, or had recovered from it provided the deeply sampled blood TCRbeta repertoires that made up the dataset. The prospective study material was composed of cDNA or gDNA derived from T cells, B-cell-depleted T cells, or PBMCs. Sample metadata almost always included a de-identified subject ID, COVID-19 status, age in years and sex. The repertoires were made available in a free public database intended to serve as a resource for research on the immune response to SARS-CoV-2. Samples were obtained from the ongoing ImmuneRACE study (first 160 participants) and from 1,000 to 1,500 subjects provided by 6 global collaborators. Study-wide conclusions, independent of this receptor: The quantity of clinical and demographic metadata differed by source and by participant and was supplied without curation.

Samples from volunteer blood donors who had recovered from COVID-19 were contributed by a second Seattle source. Collaborating institutions collected whole blood in K2EDTA tubes following their own protocols. Collaborator samples were shipped for TCRbeta analysis as frozen whole blood, isolated PBMCs, or DNA extracted from either sample type. CDR3 length: 19 amino acids, cysteine to phenylalanine. CDR3 DNA only is kept here, 57 bases in frame from base 1. CDR1 and CDR2 are drawn from the germline V gene (reference sequence): MNHEY, SMNVEV. V ends up 6 bases short and J 2 bases short, with an unmatched junction base count of 18.

This TCR came from a man between 65 and 85 years old who had recovered from COVID-19. Specimen: peripheral blood. The V and J segments used are TRBV27 and TRBJ1-5; 8 nucleotides in the junction match TRBD1. The CDR3 here reads CASSKGARGRLVRNQPQHF. At the DNA level, the sequence is TGTGCCAGCAGCAAAGGGGCCAGGGGGCGCCTGGTGCGCAATCAGCCCCAGCATTTT.